This TCR beta chain is from a study of T-cell memory formation after mild COVID-19. This clonotype came up a few times. MiXCR was run by TCRdb on the 5' RACE reads, yielding one entry per CDR3 protein. The sample yields almost 350,000 distinct CDR3 sequences, 20% to 25% seen once. Germline loops: CDR1 MNHEY, CDR2 SVGAGI. With V trimmed by 5 bases and J by 5 bases, 11 bases remained unmatched. The CDR3 is 15 residues long. The rearrangement joins TRBV6-5 to TRBJ2-5; 7 nucleotides align to TRBD1. The TCR originated in a man aged 18 to 29 who had mild COVID-19 (a few samples of this study predate the infection). Cell type and time point are not known. The source material was PBMCs or a T cell subset sorted from them (not recorded which). The CDR3 sequence: CASSPQGLLSETQYF. The DNA for the CDR3 is TGTGCCAGCAGTCCACAGGGGCTCCTGTCGGAGACCCAGTACTTC.